These 7 T cell receptor beta chains share one sample of origin, sequenced in a study of TIL therapy for anti-PD-1-resistant metastatic lung cancer. This was the immunoSEQ v3 assay. Repertoires were generated with immunoSEQ multiplex PCR, while TCRdb's copy carries only in-frame clones and drops some. The data contain tens of thousands of clones, 80% to 90% of them singletons. Time point here: pre-treatment sample, taken before nivolumab and TIL therapy. Sample: blood, taken at baseline. The receptors were sampled from a person between 25 and 80 years old with non-small cell lung cancer.

This chain joins TRBV3-1 (or the pseudogene TRBV3-2) and TRBJ1-2, with D unresolved. The CDR3 runs 14 residues. V lost 1 base, J lost 9 bases, and 15 bases lay in between. Germline V lookup: CDR1 LGHDT, CDR2 YNNKEL (reference sequence). Written as DNA, the CDR3 is TGTGCCAGCAGCCAAGGAGTTGAGGGTGGGAGCTACACCTTC. This sequence encodes CASSQGVEGGSYTF.

The J gene is TRBJ2-3, the V gene TRBV5-1; D uncertain. Germline V gives CDR1 SGHRS, CDR2 YFSETQ. The CDR3 runs to 15 residues. V gave up 0 bases and J gave up 5 bases, with 13 bases separating them. The CDR3 DNA reads TGCGCCAGCAGCTTGGTTGACGGCAGCCTAGATACGCAGTATTTT. It specifies CASSLVDGSLDTQYF. Full variable domain (rest looked up from reference TRBV5-1 and TRBJ2-3): KAGVTQTPRYLIKTRGQQVTLSCSPISGHRSVSWYQQTPGQGLQFLFEYFSETQRNKGNFPGRFSGRQFSNSRSEMNVSTLELGDSALYLCASSLVDGSLDTQYFGPGTRLTVL.

V and J are TRBV7-3 and TRBJ2-3; the D call may be TRBD1 or TRBD2 (6 bases each). Deletions cut 5 bases from V and 5 bases from J, with 11 bases between. CDR3 length: 13 residues. Germline V gives CDR1 SGHTA, CDR2 FQGTGA. CDR3 loop: CASSTGAVDTQYF. The CDR3 region has the DNA TGTGCCAGCAGCACGGGGGCGGTAGATACGCAGTATTTT.

The CDR3 sequence is CASSPSGGGYNEQFF. The DNA of the CDR3 is TGTGCCAGCAGCCCCTCCGGGGGGGGCTACAATGAGCAGTTCTTC. J is TRBJ2-1 and V is TRBV7-3, with 8 bases matching TRBD2. From germline, CDR1 is SGHTA and CDR2 FQGTGA. The length of the CDR3 is 15 residues. V was pared by 5 bases and J by 3 bases, with 6 bases of the junction left unmatched.

The rearrangement links TRBV4-1 to TRBJ2-1, with 7 nucleotides matching TRBD2. The germline gives CDR1 MGHRA, CDR2 YSYEKL. The length of the CDR3 is 17 residues. Trimming at V came to 2 bases and at J to 7 bases, leaving 14 bases not matched to a gene. CDR3 loop: CASSQPYGLGPGNEQFF. The CDR3 DNA sequence: TGCGCCAGCAGCCAACCTTATGGACTAGGTCCGGGGAATGAGCAGTTCTTC.

This sequence joins TRBV29-1 and TRBJ1-1; unclear D gene. The CDR3 contains 11 residues. From germline, CDR1 is SQVTM and CDR2 ANQGSEA. The V end was cut by 1 base, the J end by 1 base, with 1 base between. The CDR3 protein is CSVEGNTEAFF. DNA of the CDR3: TGCAGCGTTGAAGGGAACACTGAAGCTTTCTTT.

The chain couples TRBV19 to TRBJ1-4; possible D gene TRBD1, 5 bases. This CDR3 has 15 amino acids. V was clipped by 0 bases and J by 7 bases, with 12 bases between them. Germline values: CDR1 LNHDA, CDR2 SQIVND (reference sequence). CDR3 DNA sequence: TGTGCCAGTAGTATAGAAGGCAGGGTCGCTGAAAAACTGTTTTTT. This gives the protein CASSIEGRVAEKLFF.